These 6 T cell receptor beta chains were all obtained from the same sample, sequenced in a study of blood T cell dynamics during melanoma immunotherapy. Sample time point: week 3, after first cycle of checkpoint inhibitor. TCRdb keeps only in-frame clones here, not all; method: immunoSEQ multiplex PCR. The sample consists of approximately 29,000 clones, over 70% of them appearing once. The source was blood, collected from a patient treated with checkpoint blockade. The receptors derive from a human donor with melanoma.

The chain links TRBV7-9 to TRBJ2-5; 9 positions match TRBD2. CDR1 SEHNR and CDR2 FQNEAQ come from the germline V gene (reference sequence). J gave up 2 bases and V 6 bases, and 4 bases lay outside the gene matches. The CDR3 length is 14 residues. The CDR3 DNA reads as TGTGCCAGCAGGGCTAGCGGGAAGCAAGAGACCCAGTACTTC. The encoded protein is CASRASGKQETQYF.

The V call is TRBV2, the J call TRBJ2-5, with D possibly being TRBD1 (6 bases). Germline-derived CDR1 and CDR2 are SNHLY and FYNNEI. V was clipped by 1 base and J by 3 bases, with 9 bases between them. There are 14 residues in the CDR3. CDR3 bases: TGTGCCAGCAGTGAAGACAGGGTGGAAGAGACCCAGTACTTC. It specifies CASSEDRVEETQYF.

CDR3 sequence (DNA): TGTGCCAGCAGTGAGCCCCCAGGGGTTTTAAGGGATACGCAGTATTTT. Translating gives CASSEPPGVLRDTQYF. V and J are TRBV6-1 and TRBJ2-3; D perhaps matches TRBD1 (6 bases). The V gene lost 3 bases and the J gene lost 6 bases, with 19 bases spanning the gap. The CDR3 runs to 16 residues. The germline V gene has CDR1 MNHNS and CDR2 SASEGT.

The chain links TRBV7-9 to TRBJ2-1; no clear D. Germline loops: CDR1 SEHNR, CDR2 FQNEAQ (reference sequence). The CDR3 sequence is 14 residues long. Trimming removed 8 bases from V and 2 bases from J, with 13 bases in between. The CDR3 sequence: CASFQQRAYNEQFF. Written as DNA, the CDR3 is TGTGCCAGCTTCCAGCAGCGTGCCTACAATGAGCAGTTCTTC.

Only one count was recorded for this clone. V usage is TRBV9 and J usage is TRBJ2-1; 8 bases map to TRBD1. Germline CDR1 is SGDLS and CDR2 is YYNGEE. J gave up 3 bases and V 3 bases, and 5 bases lay outside the gene matches. The CDR3 contains 15 residues. The CDR3 DNA reads as TGTGCCAGCAGCGCCGGACAGGGAGGCTACAATGAGCAGTTCTTC. It specifies CASSAGQGGYNEQFF.

This clone was seen more than once but under ten times. V gene TRBV19 combines with J gene TRBJ1-5, with no clear D. CDR1 LNHDA and CDR2 SQIVND come from the germline V gene (reference sequence). The CDR3 has 15 residues. Deletions cut 3 bases from V and 0 bases from J, with 9 bases between. The CDR3 nucleotides are TGTGCCAGTAGTATCTATGATGGTAGCAATCAGCCCCAGCATTTT. It specifies CASSIYDGSNQPQHF.